The 20 T cell receptor beta chains listed next were all sequenced from one sample in a study of blood T cell repertoires in COVID-19. TCRdb keeps only in-frame clones here, not all; method: immunoSEQ multiplex PCR. Of 160,000 or so clones listed, around 85% were seen once; the top ten hold 2.4%. The sequenced sample consisted of peripheral blood. These receptors originate from a woman between 70 and 85 years old with acute or convalescent COVID-19.

The chain carries TRBV9 and TRBJ2-1, with TRBD2 matching 12 bases. Germline assignment: CDR1 SGDLS and CDR2 YYNGEE. V was clipped by 1 base and J by 8 bases; unmatched bases: 4. CDR3 length: 15 amino acids. The CDR3 coding sequence is TGTGCCAGCAGCGTACTAGCGGGGGGGCCTTATGAGCAGTTCTTC. It is translated as CASSVLAGGPYEQFF.

The chain recombines TRBV10-3 with TRBJ2-6, with D possibly being TRBD1 (6 bases). Germline V gene data show CDR1 as ENHRY and CDR2 as SYGVKD. V lost 10 bases, J lost 1 base, and 8 bases lay in between. The CDR3 extends over 13 amino acids. The CDR3 DNA sequence: TGTGCCACCGGACAGTCTGGGGCCAACGTCCTGACTTTC. As protein: CATGQSGANVLTF.

The J gene is TRBJ2-2, the V gene TRBV12-5; 8 nucleotides line up with TRBD1. The CDR3 consists of 15 residues. Germline CDR1 and CDR2: LGHNT and FRNRAP. V lost 6 bases and J lost 6; bases outside the gene matches: 9. The CDR3 loop is CASGFALQGAGELFF. The CDR3 coding sequence is TGTGCTAGTGGCTTTGCCTTACAGGGGGCCGGGGAGCTGTTTTTT.

CDR3 residues: CASSLGTGGNSPLHF. The CDR3 DNA reads TGCGCCAGCAGCCTGGGGACAGGGGGGAATTCACCCCTCCACTTT. The chain carries TRBV4-1 and TRBJ1-6; TRBD1 matches 11 bases. CDR1 and CDR2 from the germline V gene are MGHRA and YSYEKL. The V gene end was trimmed by 4 bases and the J gene end by 7 bases; junction bases not matched to a gene: 3. The CDR3 contains 15 residues.

The chain combines TRBV19 with TRBJ2-1; 8 nucleotides agree with TRBD2. The germline V gene has CDR1 LNHDA and CDR2 SQIVND (reference sequence). The CDR3 contains 19 residues. Trimming at V came to 5 bases and at J to 1 base, leaving 16 bases not matched to a gene. The CDR3 is CASSPVFGRGVNSYNEQFF. The DNA for the CDR3 is TGTGCCAGTAGTCCGGTCTTCGGGCGGGGGGTAAATTCCTACAATGAGCAGTTCTTC.

The chain carries TRBV7-9 and TRBJ2-1; 12 nucleotides agree with TRBD1. The V gene end was trimmed by 5 bases and the J gene end by 6 bases; junction bases not matched to a gene: 5. Per germline, CDR1 SEHNR and CDR2 FQNEAQ (reference sequence). The CDR3 is 15 amino acids. In nucleotides, the CDR3 is TGTGCCAGCAGCCGGGACAGGGGGCAGGTCAATGAGCAGTTCTTC. Translation: CASSRDRGQVNEQFF.

This clone occurred once. The chain uses TRBV20-1 and TRBJ1-5; perhaps TRBD1 as D (6 bases). Trimming removed 3 bases at V and 5 bases at J, with 14 bases between. Germline V gene lookup returns CDR1 DFQATT and CDR2 SNEGSKA (reference sequence). The CDR3 covers 14 residues. CDR3 sequence (DNA): TGCAGTGCTAGTAAGGGGGGGTCGTATCAGCCCCAGCATTTT. It encodes CSASKGGSYQPQHF.

The chain links TRBV28 to TRBJ2-1; 9 positions match TRBD1. The CDR3 sequence is 18 residues long. V was pared by 1 base and J by 2 bases, with 9 bases of the junction left unmatched. Germline V gives CDR1 MDHEN, CDR2 SYDVKM. CDR3 sequence reads: CASSLYKVGTGPYNEQFF. The CDR3 bases are TGTGCCAGCAGTTTATATAAGGTTGGGACAGGGCCCTACAATGAGCAGTTCTTC.

The count of this clone is one. The gene calls are TRBV20-1 and TRBJ2-7; 7 nucleotides match TRBD2. V gave up 3 bases and J gave up 0 bases; unmatched junction bases: 17. CDR1 and CDR2 from the germline V gene are DFQATT and SNEGSKA (reference sequence). The CDR3 has 18 residues. The CDR3: CSASMGVVRRESSYEQYF. The CDR3 coding sequence is TGCAGTGCTAGTATGGGGGTTGTTCGGCGGGAGAGCTCCTACGAGCAGTACTTC.

This sequence joins TRBV2 and TRBJ2-2, with no clear D. This CDR3 is built from 14 residues. CDR1 and CDR2 from the germline V gene are SNHLY and FYNNEI. V was pared by 6 bases and J by 6 bases, with 14 bases between. CDR3 nucleotides: TGTGCCAGCAGCAGAATAATGTCGCCCGGGGAGCTGTTTTTT. The encoded protein is CASSRIMSPGELFF.

This clone was detected once. The J gene is TRBJ2-3, the V gene TRBV5-3; 8 bases match TRBD2. TRBV5-3 belongs to the ORF category, with a function that is uncertain. V gave up 4 bases and J gave up 2 bases; unmatched junction bases: 12. CDR3 length: 17 residues. The CDR3 loop reads CARSPSRRGAYTDTQYF. CDR3 nucleotides: TGTGCCAGAAGCCCCTCCCGGCGGGGGGCCTACACAGATACGCAGTATTTT.

This chain connects TRBV3-1 (or the pseudogene TRBV3-2) to TRBJ1-2; tentative D call: TRBD1 (5 bases). V was cut by 0 bases and J by 7 bases, with 12 bases left in between. CDR1 is LGHDT, CDR2 YNNKEL, per germline (reference sequence). This CDR3 is 14 amino acids long. The CDR3 sequence: CASSQDAGPGGYTF. The CDR3 nucleotides read TGTGCCAGCAGCCAAGATGCGGGGCCAGGTGGCTACACCTTC.

This chain uses TRBV7-8 with TRBJ1-5, with no clear D. Trimming shortened V by 6 bases and J by 0 bases, and 18 bases separated the two germline ends. The CDR3 is 17 amino acids. Per germline, CDR1 SGHVS and CDR2 FQNEAQ. The CDR3 DNA sequence: TGTGCCAGCAGTCCATATGCCTCGGGTTATAGCAATCAGCCCCAGCATTTT. Encoded protein: CASSPYASGYSNQPQHF.

The rearrangement links TRBV11-2 to TRBJ1-6, with TRBD1 matching 9 bases. The V segment lost 3 bases and the J segment 9 bases; nucleotides outside the gene matches: 6. This CDR3 region has 15 residues. In germline, CDR1 is SGHAT, CDR2 FQNNGV. CDR3 DNA: TGTGCCAGCAGCTTGGCCGGGACAGGGCTTTCACCCCTCCACTTT. It is translated as CASSLAGTGLSPLHF.

The chain links TRBV28 to TRBJ1-5, with D unclear. CDR3 size: 16 residues. V was pared by 7 bases and J by 0 bases, with 16 bases between. Germline values: CDR1 MDHEN, CDR2 SYDVKM. DNA of the CDR3: TGTGCCAGCACCCCTAGGCGTCTCTATAGCAATCAGCCCCAGCATTTT. This codes for CASTPRRLYSNQPQHF.

The genes are TRBV11-2 and TRBJ1-2; possibly TRBD1 for D (5 bases). This CDR3 comprises 13 residues. The germline V and J ends were trimmed by 2 bases and 5 bases, with 9 bases remaining between them. From germline, CDR1 is SGHAT and CDR2 FQNNGV. CDR3 sequence (DNA): TGTGCCAGCAGCTTACAGGGAATATATGGCTACACCTTC. Amino acid sequence: CASSLQGIYGYTF.

The V call is TRBV29-1, the J call TRBJ1-2, with 7 positions matching TRBD1. V trimming: 4 bases; J trimming: 4 bases; junction bases outside the gene matches: 6. Germline V gene data show CDR1 as SQVTM and CDR2 as ANQGSEA. The CDR3 extends over 13 amino acids. CDR3 DNA sequence: TGCAGCGTTGCTAGAGGGGGCTCCTATGGCTACACCTTC. Translated, it gives CSVARGGSYGYTF.

The genes are TRBV28 and TRBJ1-4; 9 bases align to TRBD1. CDR3 length: 15 residues. Germline assignment: CDR1 MDHEN and CDR2 SYDVKM. Germline trimming cut 4 bases from V and 8 bases from J; bases unmatched to any gene: 8. The CDR3 here is CASSYAGQGTEKLFF. The CDR3 region has the DNA TGTGCCAGCAGTTATGCGGGACAGGGTACGGAAAAACTGTTTTTT.

The rearrangement joins TRBV6-1 to TRBJ2-7, with 8 bases lining up with TRBD1. The J segment lost 2 bases and the V segment lost 0 bases, leaving 3 bases of the junction unmatched. Germline values: CDR1 MNHNS, CDR2 SASEGT. This CDR3 has 15 amino acids. The chain's CDR3 is CASSEAPGGPYEQYV. DNA for the CDR3: TGTGCCAGCAGTGAAGCCCCAGGGGGCCCCTACGAGCAGTACGTC.

V is TRBV7-2 and J is TRBJ2-3; 8 bases match TRBD2. The V gene end was trimmed by 5 bases and the J gene end by 2 bases; junction bases not matched to a gene: 12. CDR3 size: 17 residues. Germline-derived CDR1 and CDR2 are SGHTA and FQGNSA. Here the CDR3 DNA reads TGTGCCAGCAGCGTACTACTGGCGGGGGGCCTCACAGATACGCAGTATTTT. Translating gives CASSVLLAGGLTDTQYF.